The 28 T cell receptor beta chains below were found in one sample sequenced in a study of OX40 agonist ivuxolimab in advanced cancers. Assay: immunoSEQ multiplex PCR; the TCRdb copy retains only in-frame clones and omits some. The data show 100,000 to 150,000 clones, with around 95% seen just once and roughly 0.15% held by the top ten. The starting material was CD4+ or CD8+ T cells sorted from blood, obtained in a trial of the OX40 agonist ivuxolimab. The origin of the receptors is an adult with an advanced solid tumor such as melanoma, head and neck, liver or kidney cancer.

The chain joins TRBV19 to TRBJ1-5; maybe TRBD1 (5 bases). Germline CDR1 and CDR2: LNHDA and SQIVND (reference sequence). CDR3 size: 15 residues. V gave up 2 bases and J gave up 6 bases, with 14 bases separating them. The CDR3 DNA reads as TGTGCCAGTAGTATACAGGGCGGTGGAATTCAGCCCCAGCATTTT. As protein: CASSIQGGGIQPQHF.

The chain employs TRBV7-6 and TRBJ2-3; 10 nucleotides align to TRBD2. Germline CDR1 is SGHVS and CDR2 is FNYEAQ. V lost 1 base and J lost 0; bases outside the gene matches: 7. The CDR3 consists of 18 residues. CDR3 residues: CASSLGSGGTTSTDTQYF. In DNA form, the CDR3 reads TGTGCCAGCAGCTTAGGTAGCGGGGGGACCACTAGCACAGATACGCAGTATTTT.

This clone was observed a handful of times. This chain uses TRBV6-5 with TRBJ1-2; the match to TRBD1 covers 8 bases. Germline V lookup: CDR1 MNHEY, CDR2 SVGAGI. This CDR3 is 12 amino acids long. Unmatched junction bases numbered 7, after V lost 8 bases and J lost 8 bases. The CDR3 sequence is CASFWTGLGYTF. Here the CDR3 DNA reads TGTGCCAGCTTCTGGACAGGGTTAGGCTACACCTTC.

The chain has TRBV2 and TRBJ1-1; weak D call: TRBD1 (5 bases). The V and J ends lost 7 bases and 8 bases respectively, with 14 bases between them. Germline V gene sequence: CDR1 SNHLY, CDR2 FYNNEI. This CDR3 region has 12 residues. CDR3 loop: CASKLVGGEAFF. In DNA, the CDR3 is TGTGCCAGCAAATTAGTCGGGGGGGAAGCTTTCTTT. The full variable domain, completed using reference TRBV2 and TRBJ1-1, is EPEVTQTPSHQVTQMGQEVILRCVPISNHLYFYWYRQILGQKVEFLVSFYNNEISEKSEIFDDQFSVERPDGSNFTLKIRSTKLEDSAMYFCASKLVGGEAFFGQGTRLTVV.

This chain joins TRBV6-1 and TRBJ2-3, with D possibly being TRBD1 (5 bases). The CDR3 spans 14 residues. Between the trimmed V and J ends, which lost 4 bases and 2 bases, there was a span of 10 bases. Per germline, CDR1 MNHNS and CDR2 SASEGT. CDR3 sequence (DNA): TGTGCCAGCAGTGGTGACAGCCTCACAGATACGCAGTATTTT. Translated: CASSGDSLTDTQYF.

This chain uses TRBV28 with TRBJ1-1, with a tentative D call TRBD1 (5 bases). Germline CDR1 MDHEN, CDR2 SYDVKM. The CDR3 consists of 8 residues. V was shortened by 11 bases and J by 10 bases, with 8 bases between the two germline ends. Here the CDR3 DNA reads TGTGCCGTCAGGGCAGCTTTCTTT. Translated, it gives CAVRAAFF. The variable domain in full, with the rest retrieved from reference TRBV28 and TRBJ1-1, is DVKVTQSSRYLVKRTGEKVFLECVQDMDHENMFWYRQDPGLGLRLIYFSYDVKMKEKGDIPEGYSVSREKKERFSLILESASTNQTSMYLCAVRAAFFGQGTRLTVV.

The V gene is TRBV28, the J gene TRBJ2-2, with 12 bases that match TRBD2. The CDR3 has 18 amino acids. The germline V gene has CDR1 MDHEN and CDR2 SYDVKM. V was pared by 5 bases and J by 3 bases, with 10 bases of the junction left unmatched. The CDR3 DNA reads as TGTGCCAGCAGTAACCTGCGGACTAGCGGGGAGGACACCGGGGAGCTGTTTTTT. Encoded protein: CASSNLRTSGEDTGELFF. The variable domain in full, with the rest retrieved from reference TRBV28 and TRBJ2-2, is DVKVTQSSRYLVKRTGEKVFLECVQDMDHENMFWYRQDPGLGLRLIYFSYDVKMKEKGDIPEGYSVSREKKERFSLILESASTNQTSMYLCASSNLRTSGEDTGELFFGEGSRLTVL.

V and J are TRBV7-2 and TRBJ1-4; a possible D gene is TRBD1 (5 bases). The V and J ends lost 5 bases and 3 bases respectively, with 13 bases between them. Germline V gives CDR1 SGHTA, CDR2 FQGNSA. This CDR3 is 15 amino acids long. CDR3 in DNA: TGTGCCAGCAGCCCGAGACAGTTAGCTAATGAAAAACTGTTTTTT. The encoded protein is CASSPRQLANEKLFF.

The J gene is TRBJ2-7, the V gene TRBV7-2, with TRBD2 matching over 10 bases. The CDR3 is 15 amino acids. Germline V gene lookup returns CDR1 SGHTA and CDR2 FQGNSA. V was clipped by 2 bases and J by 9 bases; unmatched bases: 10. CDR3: CASSLISGRTSGQYF. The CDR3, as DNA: TGTGCCAGCAGCTTAATTAGCGGGAGGACGTCCGGGCAGTACTTC. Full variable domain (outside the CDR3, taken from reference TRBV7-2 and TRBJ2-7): GAGVSQSPSNKVTEKGKDVELRCDPISGHTALYWYRQSLGQGLEFLIYFQGNSAPDKSGLPSDRFSAERTGGSVSTLTIQRTQQEDSAVYLCASSLISGRTSGQYFGPGTRLTVT.

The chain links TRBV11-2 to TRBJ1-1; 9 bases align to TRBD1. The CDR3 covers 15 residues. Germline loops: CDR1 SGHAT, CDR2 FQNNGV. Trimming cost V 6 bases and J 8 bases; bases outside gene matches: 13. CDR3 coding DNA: TGTGCCAGCAGTGCCGGGACAGGGACACTCCTCGAAGCTTTCTTT. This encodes CASSAGTGTLLEAFF.

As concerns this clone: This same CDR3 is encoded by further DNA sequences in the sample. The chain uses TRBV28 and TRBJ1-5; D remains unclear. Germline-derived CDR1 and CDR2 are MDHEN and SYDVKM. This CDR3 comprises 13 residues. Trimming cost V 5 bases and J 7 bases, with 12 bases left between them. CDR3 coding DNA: TGTGCCAGCAGTCTCACCGGTAACCAGCCCCAGCATTTT. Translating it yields CASSLTGNQPQHF.

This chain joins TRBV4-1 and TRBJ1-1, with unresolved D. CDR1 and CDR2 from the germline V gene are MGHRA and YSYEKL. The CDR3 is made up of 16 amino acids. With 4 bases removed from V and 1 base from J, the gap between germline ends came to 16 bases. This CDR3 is CASSPRWPGENTEAFF. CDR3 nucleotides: TGCGCCAGCAGCCCTCGGTGGCCTGGGGAGAACACTGAAGCTTTCTTT.

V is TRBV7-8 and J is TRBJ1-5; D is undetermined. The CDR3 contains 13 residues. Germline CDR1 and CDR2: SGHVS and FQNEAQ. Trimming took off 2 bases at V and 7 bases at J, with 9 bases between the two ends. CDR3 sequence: CASSLPRGQPQHF. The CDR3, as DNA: TGTGCCAGCAGCTTACCCCGCGGGCAGCCCCAGCATTTT.

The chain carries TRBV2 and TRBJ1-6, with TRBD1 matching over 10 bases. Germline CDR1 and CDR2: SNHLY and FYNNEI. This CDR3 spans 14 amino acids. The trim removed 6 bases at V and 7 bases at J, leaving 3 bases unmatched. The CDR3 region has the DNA TGTGCCAGCAGGGACAGGGGGATCAATTCACCCCTCCACTTT. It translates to CASRDRGINSPLHF. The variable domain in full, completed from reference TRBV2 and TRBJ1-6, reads EPEVTQTPSHQVTQMGQEVILRCVPISNHLYFYWYRQILGQKVEFLVSFYNNEISEKSEIFDDQFSVERPDGSNFTLKIRSTKLEDSAMYFCASRDRGINSPLHFGNGTRLTVT.

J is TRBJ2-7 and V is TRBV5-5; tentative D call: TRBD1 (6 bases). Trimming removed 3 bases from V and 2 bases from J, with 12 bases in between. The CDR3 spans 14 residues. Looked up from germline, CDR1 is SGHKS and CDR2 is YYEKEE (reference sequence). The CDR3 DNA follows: TGTGCCAGCAGCTATAACAGGGAGACCTACGAGCAGTACTTC. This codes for CASSYNRETYEQYF.

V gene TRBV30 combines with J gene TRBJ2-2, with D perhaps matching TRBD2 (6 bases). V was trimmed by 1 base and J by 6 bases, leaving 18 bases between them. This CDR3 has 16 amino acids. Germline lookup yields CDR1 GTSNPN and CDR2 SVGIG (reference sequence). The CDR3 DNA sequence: TGTGCCTGGAGTGCGTGGGTCCTCGGGGGTTCCGGGGAGCTGTTTTTT. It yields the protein CAWSAWVLGGSGELFF. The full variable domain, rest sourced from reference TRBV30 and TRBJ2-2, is SQTIHQWPATLVQPVGSPLSLECTVEGTSNPNLYWYRQAAGRGLQLLFYSVGIGQISSEVPQNLSASRPQDRQFILSSKKLLLSDSGFYLCAWSAWVLGGSGELFFGEGSRLTVL.

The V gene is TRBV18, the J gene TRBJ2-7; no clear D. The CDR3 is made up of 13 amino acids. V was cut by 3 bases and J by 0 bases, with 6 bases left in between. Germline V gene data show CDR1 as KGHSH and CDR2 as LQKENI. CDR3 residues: CASSPNSSYEQYF. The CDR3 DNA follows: TGTGCCAGCTCACCGAATAGCTCCTACGAGCAGTACTTC.

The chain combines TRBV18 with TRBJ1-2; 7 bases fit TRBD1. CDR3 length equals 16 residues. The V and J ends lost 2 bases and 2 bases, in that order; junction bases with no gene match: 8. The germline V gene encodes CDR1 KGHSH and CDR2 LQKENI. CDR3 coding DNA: TGTGCCAGCTCACCAGCCACAGGGGCGGGGAACTATGGCTACACCTTC. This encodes CASSPATGAGNYGYTF.

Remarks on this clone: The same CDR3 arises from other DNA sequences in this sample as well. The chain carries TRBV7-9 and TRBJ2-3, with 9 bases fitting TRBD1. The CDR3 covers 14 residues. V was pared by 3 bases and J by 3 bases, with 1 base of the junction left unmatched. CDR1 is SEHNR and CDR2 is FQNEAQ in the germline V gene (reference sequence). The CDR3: CASSLGTGTDTQYF. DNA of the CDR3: TGTGCCAGCAGCTTGGGGACAGGGACAGATACGCAGTATTTT.

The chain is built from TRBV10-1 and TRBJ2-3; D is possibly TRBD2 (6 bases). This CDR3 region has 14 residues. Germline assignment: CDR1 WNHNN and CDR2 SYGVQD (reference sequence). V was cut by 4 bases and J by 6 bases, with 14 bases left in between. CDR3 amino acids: CASSGGGNGDTQYF. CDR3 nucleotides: TGCGCCAGCAGTGGAGGAGGGAACGGGGATACGCAGTATTTT.

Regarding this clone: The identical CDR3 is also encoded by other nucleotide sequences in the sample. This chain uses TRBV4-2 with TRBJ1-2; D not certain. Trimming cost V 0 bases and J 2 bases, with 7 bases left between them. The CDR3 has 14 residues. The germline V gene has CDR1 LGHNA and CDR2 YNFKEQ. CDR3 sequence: CASSQDLGNYGYTF. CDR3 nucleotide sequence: TGTGCCAGCAGCCAAGACCTCGGGAACTATGGCTACACCTTC.

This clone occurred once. CDR3 residues: CASSDTKGKGAGNTIYF. DNA of the CDR3: TGTGCCAGCAGTGATACTAAGGGGAAGGGGGCTGGAAACACCATATATTTT. The V and J genes are TRBV25-1 and TRBJ1-3; tentatively, D is TRBD1 (6 bases). CDR1 MGHDK and CDR2 SYGVNS come from the germline V gene. The V and J ends lost 3 bases and 2 bases respectively, with 17 bases between them. This CDR3 is 17 amino acids long. Combining the CDR3 with reference TRBV25-1 and TRBJ1-3 gives the whole variable domain EADIYQTPRYLVIGTGKKITLECSQTMGHDKMYWYQQDPGMELHLIHYSYGVNSTEKGDLSSESTVSRIRTEHFPLTLESARPSHTSQYLCASSDTKGKGAGNTIYFGEGSWLTVV.

CDR3 region: CASRAIYEQYF. The DNA of the CDR3 is TGTGCCAGCAGAGCCATCTACGAGCAGTACTTC. The V call is TRBV2, the J call TRBJ2-7; D unresolved. CDR1 and CDR2 from the germline V gene are SNHLY and FYNNEI. V was pared by 6 bases and J by 3 bases, with 6 bases between. The CDR3 totals 11 residues.

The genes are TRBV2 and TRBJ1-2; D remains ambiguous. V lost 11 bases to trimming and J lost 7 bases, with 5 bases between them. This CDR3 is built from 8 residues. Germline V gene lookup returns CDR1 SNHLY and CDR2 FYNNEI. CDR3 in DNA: TGTGCCCCCTCTGGCTACACCTTC. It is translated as CAPSGYTF.

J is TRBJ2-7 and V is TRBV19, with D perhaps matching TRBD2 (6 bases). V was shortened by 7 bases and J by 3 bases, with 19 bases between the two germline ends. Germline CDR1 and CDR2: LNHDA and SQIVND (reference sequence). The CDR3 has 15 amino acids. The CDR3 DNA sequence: TGTGCCAGTACAGCTGCAGGGACTTCTTTCTACGAGCAGTACTTC. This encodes CASTAAGTSFYEQYF.

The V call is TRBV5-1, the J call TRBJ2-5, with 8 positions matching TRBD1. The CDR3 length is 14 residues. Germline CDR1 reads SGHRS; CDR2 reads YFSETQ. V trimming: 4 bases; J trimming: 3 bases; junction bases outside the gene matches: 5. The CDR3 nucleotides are TGCGCCAGCAGCGGCGGACAGGGAAAAGAGACCCAGTACTTC. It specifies CASSGGQGKETQYF.

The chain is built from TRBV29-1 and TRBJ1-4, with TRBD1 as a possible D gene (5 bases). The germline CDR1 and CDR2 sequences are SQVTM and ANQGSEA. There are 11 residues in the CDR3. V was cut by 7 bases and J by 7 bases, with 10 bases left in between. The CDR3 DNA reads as TGCAGCGCCAGGGAAGGTGAAAAACTGTTTTTT. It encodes CSAREGEKLFF. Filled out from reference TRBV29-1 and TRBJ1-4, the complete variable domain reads SAVISQKPSRDICQRGTSLTIQCQVDSQVTMMFWYRQQPGQSLTLIATANQGSEATYESGFVIDKFPISRPNLTFSTLTVSNMSPEDSSIYLCSAREGEKLFFGSGTQLSVL.

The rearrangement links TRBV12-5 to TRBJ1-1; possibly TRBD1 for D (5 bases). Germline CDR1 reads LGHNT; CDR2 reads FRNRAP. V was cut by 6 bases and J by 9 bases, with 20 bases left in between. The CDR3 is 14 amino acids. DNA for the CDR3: TGTGCTAGTGGGTCGGGGACGGATAAATTAAAAGCTTTCTTT. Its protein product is CASGSGTDKLKAFF.